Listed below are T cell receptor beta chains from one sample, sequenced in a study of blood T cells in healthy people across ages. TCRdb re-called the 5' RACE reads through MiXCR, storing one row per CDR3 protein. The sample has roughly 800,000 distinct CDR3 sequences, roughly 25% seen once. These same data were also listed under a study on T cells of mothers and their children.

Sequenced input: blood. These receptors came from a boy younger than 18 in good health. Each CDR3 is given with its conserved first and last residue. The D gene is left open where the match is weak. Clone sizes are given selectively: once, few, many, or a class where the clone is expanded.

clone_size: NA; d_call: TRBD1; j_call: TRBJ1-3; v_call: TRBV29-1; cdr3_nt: TGCAGCGTCCAGATAACAGGGACAGGGCATGGAAACACCATATATTTT; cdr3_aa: CSVQITGTGHGNTIYF
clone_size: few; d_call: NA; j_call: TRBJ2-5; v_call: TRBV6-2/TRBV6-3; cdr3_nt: TGTGCCAGCACCCCTTGGACTGCCCGGGAGGAGACCCAGTACTTC; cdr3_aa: CASTPWTAREETQYF
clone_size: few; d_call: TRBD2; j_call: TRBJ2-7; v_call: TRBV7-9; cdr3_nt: TGTGCCAGCAGCTCCCGGGAGGGGGACTCCTACGAGCAGTACTTC; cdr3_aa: CASSSREGDSYEQYF
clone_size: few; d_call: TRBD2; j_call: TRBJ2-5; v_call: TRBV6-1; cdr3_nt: TGTGCCAGCAGTGAAGGACTAGCGGGAGGGGAGGAGACCCAGTACTTC; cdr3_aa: CASSEGLAGGEETQYF
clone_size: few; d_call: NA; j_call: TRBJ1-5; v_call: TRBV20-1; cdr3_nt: TGCAGTGCCTGGGACGGTAATAGCAATCAGCCCCAGCATTTT; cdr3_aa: CSAWDGNSNQPQHF
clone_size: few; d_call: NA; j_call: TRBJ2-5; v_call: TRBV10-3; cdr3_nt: TGTGCCATCAGTGAGATACAGGAAGAGACCCAGTACTTC; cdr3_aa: CAISEIQEETQYF
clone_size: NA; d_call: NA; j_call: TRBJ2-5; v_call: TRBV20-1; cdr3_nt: TGCAGTGCTAGAGATGCGAGGGGGAAGGAGACCCAGTACTTC; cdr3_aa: CSARDARGKETQYF
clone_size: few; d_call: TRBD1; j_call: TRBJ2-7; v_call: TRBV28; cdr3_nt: TGTGCCAGCAGGCAAACGGGACAGCCCTACGAGCAGTACTTC; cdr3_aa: CASRQTGQPYEQYF
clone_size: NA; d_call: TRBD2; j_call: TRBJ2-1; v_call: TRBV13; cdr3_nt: TGTGCCAGCAGCCCCGTTAGGACTAGCGGGACCAATGAGCAGTTCTTC; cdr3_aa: CASSPVRTSGTNEQFF
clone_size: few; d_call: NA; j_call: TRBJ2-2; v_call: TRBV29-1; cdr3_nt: TGCAGCGTTGCCGCGACGACCGGGGAGCTGTTTTTT; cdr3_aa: CSVAATTGELFF
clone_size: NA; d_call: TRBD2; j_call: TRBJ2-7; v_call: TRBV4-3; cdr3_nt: TGCGCCAGCAGCCAAGCCCACGGGGGGGCAGGGGAGCAGTACTTC; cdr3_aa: CASSQAHGGAGEQYF
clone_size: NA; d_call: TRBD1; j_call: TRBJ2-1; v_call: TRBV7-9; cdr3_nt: TGTGCTAGCAGCTTAACGGGACAGCCAAACAATGAGCAGTTCTTC; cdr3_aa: CASSLTGQPNNEQFF
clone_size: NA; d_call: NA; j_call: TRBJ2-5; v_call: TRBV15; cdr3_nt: TGTGCCACCAGCAGAGGTAGATTTTGGGAGACCCAGTACTTC; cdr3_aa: CATSRGRFWETQYF
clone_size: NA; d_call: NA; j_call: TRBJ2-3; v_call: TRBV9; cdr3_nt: TGTGCCAGCAGCGCCCCAGGAAAGGGGGGGAGTACAGATACGCAGTATTTT; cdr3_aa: CASSAPGKGGSTDTQYF
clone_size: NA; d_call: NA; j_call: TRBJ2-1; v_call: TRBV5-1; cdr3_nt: TGCGCCAGCAGCACGGGTAAGGGCGGTAATGAGCAGTTCTTC; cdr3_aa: CASSTGKGGNEQFF
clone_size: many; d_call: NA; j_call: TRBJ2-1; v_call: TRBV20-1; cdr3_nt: TGCAGTGCTAGAGGGGCACAGACGGCCTACAATGAGCAGTTCTTC; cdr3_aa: CSARGAQTAYNEQFF
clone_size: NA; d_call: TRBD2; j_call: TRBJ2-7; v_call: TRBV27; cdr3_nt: TGTGCCAGCAGTCTTAGCGGGAGGCGCTACGAGCAGTACTTC; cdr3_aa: CASSLSGRRYEQYF
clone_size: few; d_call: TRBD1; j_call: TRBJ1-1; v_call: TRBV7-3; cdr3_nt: TGTGCCAGCAGCTTGGGCAGGGGGTCTTTGGAAGCTTTCTTT; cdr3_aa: CASSLGRGSLEAFF
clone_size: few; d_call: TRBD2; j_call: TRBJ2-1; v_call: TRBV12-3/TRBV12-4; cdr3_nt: TGTGCCAGCAGTTTAGGTAGCGGGAGGGGTCCCTACAATGAGCAGTTCTTC; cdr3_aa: CASSLGSGRGPYNEQFF
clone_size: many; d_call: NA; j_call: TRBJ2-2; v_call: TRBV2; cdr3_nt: TGTGCCAGCATTATAGAAAGCGGGTGGAACACCGGGGAGCTGTTTTTT; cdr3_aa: CASIIESGWNTGELFF
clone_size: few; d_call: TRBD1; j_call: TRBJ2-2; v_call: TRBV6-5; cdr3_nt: TGTGCCAGCAGTTACTTGGGACAGGGTTCCACCGGGGAGCTGTTTTTT; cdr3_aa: CASSYLGQGSTGELFF
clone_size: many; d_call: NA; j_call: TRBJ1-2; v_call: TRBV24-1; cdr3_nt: TGTGCCACCAGTGGTTTGAATGGCGGCTACACCTTC; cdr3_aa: CATSGLNGGYTF
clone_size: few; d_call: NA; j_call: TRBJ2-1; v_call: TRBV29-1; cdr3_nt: TGCAGCGTTGAGTCCGGGTTAAACTCCTACAATGAGCAGTTCTTC; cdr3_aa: CSVESGLNSYNEQFF
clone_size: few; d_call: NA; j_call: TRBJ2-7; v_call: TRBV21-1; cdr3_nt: TGTGCCAGCAGTGCCGTAACCTACGAGCAGTACTTC; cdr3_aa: CASSAVTYEQYF
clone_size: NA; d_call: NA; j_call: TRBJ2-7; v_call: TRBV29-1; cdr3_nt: TGCAGCGTTGGGACAGCAGTTACCTACGAGCAGTACTTC; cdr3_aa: CSVGTAVTYEQYF
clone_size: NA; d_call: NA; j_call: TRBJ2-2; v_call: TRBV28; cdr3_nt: TGTGCCAGCAGGACTCGGGCGGGATGGAACACCGGGGAGCTGTTTTTT; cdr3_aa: CASRTRAGWNTGELFF
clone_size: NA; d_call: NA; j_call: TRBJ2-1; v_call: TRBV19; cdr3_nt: TGTGCCAGTAGTATGGGGGGCTACAATGAGCAGTTCTTC; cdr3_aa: CASSMGGYNEQFF
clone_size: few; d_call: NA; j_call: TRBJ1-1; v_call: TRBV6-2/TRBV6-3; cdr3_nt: TGTGCCAGCAGCACAAGGGGGACTGAAGCTTTCTTT; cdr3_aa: CASSTRGTEAFF
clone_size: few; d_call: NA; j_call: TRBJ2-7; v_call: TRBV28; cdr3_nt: TGTGCCAGCAGTTTCTCTCTAGCGCAGCCCTACGAGCAGTACTTC; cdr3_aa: CASSFSLAQPYEQYF
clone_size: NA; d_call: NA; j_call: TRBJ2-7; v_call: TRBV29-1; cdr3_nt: TGCAGCGTTGAAGAAATTGAGAGAGAGCAGTACTTC; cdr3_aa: CSVEEIEREQYF
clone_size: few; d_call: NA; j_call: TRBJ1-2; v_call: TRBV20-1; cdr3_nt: TGCAGTGCAGGGGCTGAGGCTGGCTACACCTTC; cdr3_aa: CSAGAEAGYTF
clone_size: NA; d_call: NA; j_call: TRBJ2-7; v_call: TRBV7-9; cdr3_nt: TGTGCCAGCAGCTTAGGTGGGGACATCTACGAGCAGTACTTC; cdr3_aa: CASSLGGDIYEQYF
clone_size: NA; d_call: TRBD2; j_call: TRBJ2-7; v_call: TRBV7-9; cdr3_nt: TGTGCCAGCACCGCACTTAGCGGGCTGAGCTCCTACGAGCAGTACTTC; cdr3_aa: CASTALSGLSSYEQYF
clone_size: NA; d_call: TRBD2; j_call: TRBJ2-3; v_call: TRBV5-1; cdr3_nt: TGCGCCGGCAGCCGGGGACTAGCGGGAGGACCCTCTAGCACAGATACGCAGTATTTT; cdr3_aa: CAGSRGLAGGPSSTDTQYF
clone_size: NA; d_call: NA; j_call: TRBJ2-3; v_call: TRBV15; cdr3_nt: TGTGCCACCAGCAGAGATGGGGGTCCAGATACGCAGTATTTT; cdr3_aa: CATSRDGGPDTQYF
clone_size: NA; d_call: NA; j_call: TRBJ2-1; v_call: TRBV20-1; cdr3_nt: TGCAGTGCTCAGGGCCCAAGCTCCTACAATGAGCAGTTCTTC; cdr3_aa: CSAQGPSSYNEQFF
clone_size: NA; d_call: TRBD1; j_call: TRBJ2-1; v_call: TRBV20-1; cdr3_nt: TGCAGTGTGGGGACAGGGAAGGATGAGCAGTTCTTC; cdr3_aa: CSVGTGKDEQFF
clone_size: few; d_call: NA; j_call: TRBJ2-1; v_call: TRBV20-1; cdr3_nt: TGCAGTGCCAGAGAGAACACTGCGAATGAGCAGTTCTTC; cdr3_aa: CSARENTANEQFF
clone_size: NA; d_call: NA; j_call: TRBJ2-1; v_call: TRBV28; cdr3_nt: TGTGCCAGCAGTTTTCGTGCGGGAATCGACAATGTGCAGTTCTTC; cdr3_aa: CASSFRAGIDNVQFF
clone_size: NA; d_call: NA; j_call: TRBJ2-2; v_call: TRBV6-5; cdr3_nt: TGTGCCAGCAGTTACTCTAACACCGGGGAGCTGTTTTTT; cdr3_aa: CASSYSNTGELFF
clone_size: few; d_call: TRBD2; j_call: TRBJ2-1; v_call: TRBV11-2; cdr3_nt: TGTGCCAGCAGCCTTTCCGGGACTAGGATCCCCCGTGAGCAGTTCTTC; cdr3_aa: CASSLSGTRIPREQFF
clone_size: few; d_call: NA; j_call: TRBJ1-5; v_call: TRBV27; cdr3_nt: TGTGCCAGCAGTCCTGGGTCTTATAGCAATCAGCCCCAGCATTTT; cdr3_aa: CASSPGSYSNQPQHF
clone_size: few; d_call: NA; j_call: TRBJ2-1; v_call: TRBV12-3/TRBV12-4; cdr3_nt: TGTGCCAGCAGGGCCTCGGGACGCCGGAATGAGCAGTTCTTC; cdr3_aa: CASRASGRRNEQFF
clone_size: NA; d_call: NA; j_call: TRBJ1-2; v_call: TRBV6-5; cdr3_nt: TGTGCCAGCAGGTCCCGGGGGGATGGCTACACCTTC; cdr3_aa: CASRSRGDGYTF
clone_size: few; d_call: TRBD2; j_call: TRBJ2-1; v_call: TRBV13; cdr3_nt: TGTGCCAGCAGCTCCCCCCCTACTACTAGCGGGAGGGGCTACAATGAGCAGTTCTTC; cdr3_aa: CASSSPPTTSGRGYNEQFF
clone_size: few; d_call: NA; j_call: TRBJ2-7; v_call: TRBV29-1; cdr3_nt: TGCAGCGCTGTGGGCCACGAGCAGTACTTC; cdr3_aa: CSAVGHEQYF
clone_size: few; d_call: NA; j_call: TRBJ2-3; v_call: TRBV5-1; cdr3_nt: TGCGCCAGCAGCTTAGAGCAATCTAGCACAGATACGCAGTATTTT; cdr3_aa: CASSLEQSSTDTQYF
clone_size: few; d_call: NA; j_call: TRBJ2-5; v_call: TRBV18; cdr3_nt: TGTGCCAGCTCACCAAGGGCAGATCAAGAGACCCAGTACTTC; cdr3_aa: CASSPRADQETQYF
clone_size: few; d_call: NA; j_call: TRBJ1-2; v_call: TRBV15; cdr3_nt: TGTGCCACCAGCAATCAACAGGATCTCTATGGCTACACCTTC; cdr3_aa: CATSNQQDLYGYTF
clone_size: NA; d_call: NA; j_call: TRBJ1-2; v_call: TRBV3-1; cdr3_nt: TGTGCCAGCAGCCAAGCTGTGGGGAGCTACACCTTC; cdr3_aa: CASSQAVGSYTF
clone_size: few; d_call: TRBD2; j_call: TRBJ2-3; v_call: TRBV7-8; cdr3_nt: TGTGCCAGCAGCCCCCCTCTAGAGCGGGGGAGCACAGATACGCAGTATTTT; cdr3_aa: CASSPPLERGSTDTQYF
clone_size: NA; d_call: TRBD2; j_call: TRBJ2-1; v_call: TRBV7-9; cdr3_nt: TGTGCCAGCAGCTTAGGAGGACTAGCCCATCCCAATGAGCAGTTCTTC; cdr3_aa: CASSLGGLAHPNEQFF
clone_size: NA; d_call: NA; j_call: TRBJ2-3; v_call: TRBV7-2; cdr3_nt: TGTGCCAGCAGCTTAAGGATGTCGGATACGCAGTATTTT; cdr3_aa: CASSLRMSDTQYF
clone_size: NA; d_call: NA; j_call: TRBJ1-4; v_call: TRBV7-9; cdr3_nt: TGTGCCAGCAGCTTAGTCGGGACCAAACTGTTTTTT; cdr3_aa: CASSLVGTKLFF